In this sample, the clone carrying this T cell receptor beta chain turned up a few times. Its matching antigen is unknown. The CDR3 covers 17 residues. Trimming removed 5 bases from V and 2 bases from J; junction bases left unmatched: 12. The germline CDR1 and CDR2 sequences are SGHTA and FQGNSA. This entry comes from a study of blood T cells in healthy people across ages. Notes on the study in general: In older individuals, TCR beta diversity per million T cells was lower, falling roughly linearly with age. Unsorted PBMCs prevented conclusive naive versus antigen-experienced comparison. It was held that the diversity estimates obtained from one million T cells were underestimates.

The authors ran a second PCR of roughly 6 to 11 cycles using a sample-barcoded 5' primer and a J-beta primer mix. A template-switch adaptor with 12 random nucleotides tagged each cDNA molecule. MiXCR, run by TCRdb on the 5' RACE reads, gives a single entry per CDR3 protein. The table has about 1.5 million distinct CDR3 sequences, around 42% seen once. The sequence was collected from a woman between 18 and 30 years old in good health. Material for sequencing was blood. The chain joins TRBV7-2 to TRBJ2-1, with TRBD2 matching 7 bases. This CDR3 is CASSLPVGAGAYNEQFF. The CDR3, as DNA: TGTGCCAGCAGCCTCCCCGTAGGGGCGGGGGCCTACAATGAGCAGTTCTTC.